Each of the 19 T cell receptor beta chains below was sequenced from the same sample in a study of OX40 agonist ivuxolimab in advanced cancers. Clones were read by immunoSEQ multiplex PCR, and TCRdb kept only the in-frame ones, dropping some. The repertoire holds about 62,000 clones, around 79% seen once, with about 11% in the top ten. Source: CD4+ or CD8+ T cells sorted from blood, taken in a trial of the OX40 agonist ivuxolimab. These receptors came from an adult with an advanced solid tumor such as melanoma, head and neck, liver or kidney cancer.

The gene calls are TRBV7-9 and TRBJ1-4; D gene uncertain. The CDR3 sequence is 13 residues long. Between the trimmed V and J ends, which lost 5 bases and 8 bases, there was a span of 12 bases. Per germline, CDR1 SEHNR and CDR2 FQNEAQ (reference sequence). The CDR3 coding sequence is TGTGCCAGCAGCCCACGGGTTCGGGAAAAACTGTTTTTT. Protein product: CASSPRVREKLFF.

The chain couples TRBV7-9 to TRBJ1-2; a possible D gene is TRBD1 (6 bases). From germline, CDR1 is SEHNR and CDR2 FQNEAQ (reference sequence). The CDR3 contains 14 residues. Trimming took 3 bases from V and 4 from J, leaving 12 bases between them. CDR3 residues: CASSLVWDTYGYTF. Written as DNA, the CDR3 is TGTGCCAGCAGCTTGGTTTGGGACACCTATGGCTACACCTTC. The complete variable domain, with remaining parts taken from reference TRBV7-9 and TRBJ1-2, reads DTGVSQNPRHKITKRGQNVTFRCDPISEHNRLYWYRQTLGQGPEFLTYFQNEAQLEKSRLLSDRFSAERPKGSFSTLEIQRTEQGDSAMYLCASSLVWDTYGYTFGSGTRLTVV.

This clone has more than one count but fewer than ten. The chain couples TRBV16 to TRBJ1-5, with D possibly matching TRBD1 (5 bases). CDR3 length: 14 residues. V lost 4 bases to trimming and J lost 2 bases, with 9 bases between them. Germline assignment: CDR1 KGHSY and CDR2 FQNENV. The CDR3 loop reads CASSPGRGNQPQHF. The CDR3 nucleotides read TGTGCCAGCAGCCCGGGCAGGGGCAATCAGCCCCAGCATTTT.

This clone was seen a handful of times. CDR3 coding DNA: TGTGCCAGCAGTGGGCTGGACAGGGGGCTGAGCGAGCAGTACTTC. Amino acid sequence: CASSGLDRGLSEQYF. This chain connects TRBV6-1 to TRBJ2-7, with 11 bases that match TRBD1. Germline assignment: CDR1 MNHNS and CDR2 SASEGT. The CDR3 consists of 15 residues. J was trimmed by 6 bases and V by 4 bases; bases with no gene match: 8.

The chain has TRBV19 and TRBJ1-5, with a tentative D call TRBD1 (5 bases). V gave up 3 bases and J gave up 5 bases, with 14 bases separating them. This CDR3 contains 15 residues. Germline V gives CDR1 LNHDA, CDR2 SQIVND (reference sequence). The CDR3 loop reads CASSINRQTYQPQHF. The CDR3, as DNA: TGTGCCAGTAGTATTAACAGGCAGACCTATCAGCCCCAGCATTTT. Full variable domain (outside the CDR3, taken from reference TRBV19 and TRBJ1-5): DGGITQSPKYLFRKEGQNVTLSCEQNLNHDAMYWYRQDPGQGLRLIYYSQIVNDFQKGDIAEGYSVSREKKESFPLTVTSAQKNPTAFYLCASSINRQTYQPQHFGDGTRLSIL.

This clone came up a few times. The CDR3 region is CASSQQTSSNYGYTF. The CDR3 bases are TGTGCCAGCAGCCAGCAGACCTCATCCAACTATGGCTACACCTTC. V usage is TRBV7-9 and J usage is TRBJ1-2; D unresolved. The CDR3 is 15 amino acids. Germline CDR1 reads SEHNR; CDR2 reads FQNEAQ (reference sequence). Trimming cost V 5 bases and J 2 bases, with 15 bases left between them. The full variable domain, completed using reference TRBV7-9 and TRBJ1-2, is DTGVSQNPRHKITKRGQNVTFRCDPISEHNRLYWYRQTLGQGPEFLTYFQNEAQLEKSRLLSDRFSAERPKGSFSTLEIQRTEQGDSAMYLCASSQQTSSNYGYTFGSGTRLTVV.

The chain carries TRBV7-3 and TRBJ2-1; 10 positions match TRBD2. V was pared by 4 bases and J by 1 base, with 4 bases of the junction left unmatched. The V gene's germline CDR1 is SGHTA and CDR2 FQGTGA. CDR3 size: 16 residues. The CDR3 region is CASSSLAGASYNEQFF. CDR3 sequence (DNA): TGTGCCAGCAGCTCCCTAGCGGGGGCTTCCTACAATGAGCAGTTCTTC.

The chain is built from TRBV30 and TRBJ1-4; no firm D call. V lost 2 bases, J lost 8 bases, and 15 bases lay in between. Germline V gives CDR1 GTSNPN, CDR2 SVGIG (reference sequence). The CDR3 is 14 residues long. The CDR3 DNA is TGTGCCTGGAGTCCGGGTTCCGGACCCGAAAAACTGTTTTTT. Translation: CAWSPGSGPEKLFF.

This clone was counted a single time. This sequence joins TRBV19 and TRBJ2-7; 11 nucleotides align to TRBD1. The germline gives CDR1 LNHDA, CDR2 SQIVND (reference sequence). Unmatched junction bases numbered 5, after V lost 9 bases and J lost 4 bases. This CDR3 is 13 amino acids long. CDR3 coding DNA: TGTGCCAGCGAGGGACAGGGGGAGTACGAGCAGTACTTC. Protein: CASEGQGEYEQYF.

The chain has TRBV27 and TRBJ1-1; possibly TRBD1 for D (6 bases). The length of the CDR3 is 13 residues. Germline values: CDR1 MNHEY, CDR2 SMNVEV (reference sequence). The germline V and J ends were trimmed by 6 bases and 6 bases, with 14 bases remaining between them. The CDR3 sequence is CASREGGRAEAFF. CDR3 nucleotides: TGTGCCAGCAGGGAAGGGGGACGGGCTGAAGCTTTCTTT.

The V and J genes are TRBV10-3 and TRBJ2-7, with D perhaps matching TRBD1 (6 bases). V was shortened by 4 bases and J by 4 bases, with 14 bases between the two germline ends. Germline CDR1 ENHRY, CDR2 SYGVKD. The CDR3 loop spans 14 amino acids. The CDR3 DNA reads TGTGCCATCAGTGCCCAACAGGGAGTGTACGAGCAGTACTTC. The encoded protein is CAISAQQGVYEQYF.

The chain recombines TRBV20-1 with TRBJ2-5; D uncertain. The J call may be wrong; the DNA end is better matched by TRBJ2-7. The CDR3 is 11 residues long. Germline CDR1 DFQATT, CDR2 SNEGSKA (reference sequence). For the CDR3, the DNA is TGCAGTGCTCCCGACGGATACGAGCAGTACTTC. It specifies CSAPDGYEQYF.

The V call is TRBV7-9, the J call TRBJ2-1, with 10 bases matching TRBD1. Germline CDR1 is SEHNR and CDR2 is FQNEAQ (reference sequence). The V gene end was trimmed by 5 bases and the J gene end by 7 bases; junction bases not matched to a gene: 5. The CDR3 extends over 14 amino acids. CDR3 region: CASSTRQGANEQFF. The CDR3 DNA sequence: TGTGCCAGCAGCACCAGACAGGGGGCTAATGAGCAGTTCTTC.

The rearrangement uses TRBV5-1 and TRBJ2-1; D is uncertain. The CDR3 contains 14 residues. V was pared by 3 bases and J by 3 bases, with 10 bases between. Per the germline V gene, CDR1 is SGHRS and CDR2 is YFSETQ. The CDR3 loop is CASSSPPGYNEQFF. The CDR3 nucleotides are TGCGCCAGCAGCTCCCCCCCAGGCTACAATGAGCAGTTCTTC.

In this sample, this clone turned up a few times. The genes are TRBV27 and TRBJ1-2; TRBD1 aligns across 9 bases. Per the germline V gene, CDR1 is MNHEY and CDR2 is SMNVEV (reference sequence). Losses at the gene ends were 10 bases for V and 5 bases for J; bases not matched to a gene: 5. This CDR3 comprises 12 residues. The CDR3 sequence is CANPDRGYGYTF. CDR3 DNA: TGTGCCAACCCTGACAGGGGGTATGGCTACACCTTC.

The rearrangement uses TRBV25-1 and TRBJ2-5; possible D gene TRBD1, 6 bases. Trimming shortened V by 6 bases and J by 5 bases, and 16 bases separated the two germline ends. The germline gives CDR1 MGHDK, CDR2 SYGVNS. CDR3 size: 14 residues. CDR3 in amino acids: CASSRGSVGETQYF. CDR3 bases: TGTGCCAGCAGCAGGGGTTCGGTGGGGGAGACCCAGTACTTC.

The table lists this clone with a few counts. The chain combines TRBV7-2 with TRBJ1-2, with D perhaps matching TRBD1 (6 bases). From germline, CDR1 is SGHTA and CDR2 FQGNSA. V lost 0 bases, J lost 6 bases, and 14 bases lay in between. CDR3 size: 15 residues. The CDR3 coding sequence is TGTGCCAGCAGCTTAGCCTCGGGTGGGGGCAATGGCTACACCTTC. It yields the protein CASSLASGGGNGYTF. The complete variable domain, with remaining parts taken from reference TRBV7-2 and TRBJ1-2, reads GAGVSQSPSNKVTEKGKDVELRCDPISGHTALYWYRQSLGQGLEFLIYFQGNSAPDKSGLPSDRFSAERTGGSVSTLTIQRTQQEDSAVYLCASSLASGGGNGYTFGSGTRLTVV.

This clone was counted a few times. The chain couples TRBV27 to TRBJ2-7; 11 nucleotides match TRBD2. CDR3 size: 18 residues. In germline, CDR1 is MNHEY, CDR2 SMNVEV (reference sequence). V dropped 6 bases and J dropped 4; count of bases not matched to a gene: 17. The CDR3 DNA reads TGTGCCAGCAGCCCCCTCTCGGGGTTAGCGGGAGGGGTATACGAGCAGTACTTC. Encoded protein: CASSPLSGLAGGVYEQYF.

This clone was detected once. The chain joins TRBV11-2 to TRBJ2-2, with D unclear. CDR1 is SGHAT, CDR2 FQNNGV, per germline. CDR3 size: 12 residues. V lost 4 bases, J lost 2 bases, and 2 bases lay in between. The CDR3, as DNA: TGTGCCAGCAGCTCAAACACCGGGGAGCTGTTTTTT. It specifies CASSSNTGELFF.